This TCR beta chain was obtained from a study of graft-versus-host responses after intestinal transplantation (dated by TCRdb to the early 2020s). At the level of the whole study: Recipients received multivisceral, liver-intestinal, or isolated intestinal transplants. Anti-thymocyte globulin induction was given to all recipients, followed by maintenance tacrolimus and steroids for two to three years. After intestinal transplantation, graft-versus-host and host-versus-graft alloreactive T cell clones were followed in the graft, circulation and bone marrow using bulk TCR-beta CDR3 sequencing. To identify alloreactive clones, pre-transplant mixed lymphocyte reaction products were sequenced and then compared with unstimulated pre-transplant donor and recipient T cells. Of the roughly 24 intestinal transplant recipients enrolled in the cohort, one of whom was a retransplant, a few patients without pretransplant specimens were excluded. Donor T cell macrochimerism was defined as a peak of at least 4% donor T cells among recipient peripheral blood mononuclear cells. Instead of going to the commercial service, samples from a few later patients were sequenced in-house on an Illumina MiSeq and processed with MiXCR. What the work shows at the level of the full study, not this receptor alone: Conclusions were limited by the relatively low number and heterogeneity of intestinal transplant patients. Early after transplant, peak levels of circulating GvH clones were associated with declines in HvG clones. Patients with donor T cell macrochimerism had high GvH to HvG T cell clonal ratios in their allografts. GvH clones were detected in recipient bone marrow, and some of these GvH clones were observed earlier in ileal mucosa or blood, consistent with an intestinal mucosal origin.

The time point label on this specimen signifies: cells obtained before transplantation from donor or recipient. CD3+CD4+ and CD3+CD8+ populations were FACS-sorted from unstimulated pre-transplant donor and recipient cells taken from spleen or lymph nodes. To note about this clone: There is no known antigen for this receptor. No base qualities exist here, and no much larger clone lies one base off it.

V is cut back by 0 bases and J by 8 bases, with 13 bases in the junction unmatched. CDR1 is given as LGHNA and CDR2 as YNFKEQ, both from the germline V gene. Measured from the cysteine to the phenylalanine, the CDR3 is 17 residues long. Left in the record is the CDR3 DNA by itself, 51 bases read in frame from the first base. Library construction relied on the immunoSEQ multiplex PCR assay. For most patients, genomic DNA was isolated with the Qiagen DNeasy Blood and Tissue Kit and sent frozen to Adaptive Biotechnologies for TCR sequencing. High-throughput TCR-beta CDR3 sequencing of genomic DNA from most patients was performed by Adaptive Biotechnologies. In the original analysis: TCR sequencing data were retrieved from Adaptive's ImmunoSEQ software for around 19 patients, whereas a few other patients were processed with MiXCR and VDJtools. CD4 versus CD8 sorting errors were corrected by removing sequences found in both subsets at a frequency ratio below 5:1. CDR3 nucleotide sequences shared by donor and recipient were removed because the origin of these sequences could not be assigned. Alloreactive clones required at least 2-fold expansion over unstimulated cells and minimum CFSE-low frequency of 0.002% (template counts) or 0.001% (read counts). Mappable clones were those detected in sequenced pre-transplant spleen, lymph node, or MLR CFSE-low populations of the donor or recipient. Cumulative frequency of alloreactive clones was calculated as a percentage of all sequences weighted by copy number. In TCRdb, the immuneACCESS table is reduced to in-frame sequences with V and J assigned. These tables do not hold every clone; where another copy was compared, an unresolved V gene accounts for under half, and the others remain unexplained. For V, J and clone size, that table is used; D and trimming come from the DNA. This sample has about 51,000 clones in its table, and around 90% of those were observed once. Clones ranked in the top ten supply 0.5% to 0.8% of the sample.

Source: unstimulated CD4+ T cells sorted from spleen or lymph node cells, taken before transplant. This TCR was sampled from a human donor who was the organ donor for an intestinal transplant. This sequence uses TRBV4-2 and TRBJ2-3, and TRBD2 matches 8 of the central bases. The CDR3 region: CASSQEIIGRASGTQYF. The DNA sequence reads TGTGCCAGCAGCCAAGAAATCATCGGGAGGGCCTCAGGTACGCAGTATTTT.